These 9 T cell receptor beta chains were sequenced from one sample in a study of blood T cell repertoires in COVID-19. Profiling relied on immunoSEQ multiplex PCR, and the TCRdb table lists in-frame clones only, not all of them. This table holds around 190,000 clones, 84% found once. The sequencing input was PBMCs or T cells enriched from blood (not recorded which). Every receptor here comes from a woman in her 30s who had been exposed to COVID-19.

The rearrangement uses TRBV5-1 and TRBJ1-1; D unclear. Germline values: CDR1 SGHRS, CDR2 YFSETQ. V was pared by 2 bases and J by 7 bases, with 9 bases between. CDR3 size: 12 residues. CDR3 loop: CASSFAGNEAFF. The CDR3, as DNA: TGCGCCAGCAGCTTTGCGGGGAATGAAGCTTTCTTT.

The rearrangement joins TRBV30 to TRBJ2-3, with TRBD1 matching 8 bases. The CDR3 sequence is 15 residues long. Trimming at V came to 5 bases and at J to 0 bases, leaving 7 bases not matched to a gene. Germline assignment: CDR1 GTSNPN and CDR2 SVGIG (reference sequence). The CDR3 bases are TGTGCCTGGGACTCGACAGGGGCTAGCACAGATACGCAGTATTTT. Protein: CAWDSTGASTDTQYF.

This clone showed up just once. The gene calls are TRBV11-2 and TRBJ2-2; no firm D call. The CDR3 contains 14 residues. CDR1 and CDR2 from the germline V gene are SGHAT and FQNNGV. Trimming left V 1 base short and J 5 bases short, with 8 bases between. The CDR3 is CASSLGAVTGELFF. In DNA, the CDR3 is TGTGCCAGCAGCTTAGGTGCGGTAACCGGGGAGCTGTTTTTT.

The J gene is TRBJ1-5, the V gene TRBV4-1, with 11 nucleotides matching TRBD1. The germline gives CDR1 MGHRA, CDR2 YSYEKL. The CDR3 has 15 amino acids. J was trimmed by 6 bases and V by 1 base; bases with no gene match: 2. The CDR3 spells CASSQGDRGSQPQHF. The CDR3 bases are TGCGCCAGCAGCCAAGGGGACAGGGGGAGTCAGCCCCAGCATTTT.

This clone showed up just a few times. J is TRBJ1-5 and V is TRBV9; 7 bases match TRBD1. Unmatched junction bases numbered 9, after V lost 7 bases and J lost 5 bases. The germline V gene has CDR1 SGDLS and CDR2 YYNGEE. The CDR3 covers 14 residues. This CDR3 reads CASSPGTAYQPQHF. The DNA for the CDR3 is TGTGCCAGCTCGCCAGGGACAGCGTATCAGCCCCAGCATTTT.

In regard to this clone: The same CDR3 also results from other DNA sequences found in this sample. V is TRBV7-2 and J is TRBJ2-3, with D uncertain. Germline CDR1 SGHTA, CDR2 FQGNSA. Trimming cost V 5 bases and J 1 base, with 10 bases left between them. This CDR3 has 14 amino acids. This chain's CDR3 is CASSPTSGTDTQYF. CDR3 sequence (DNA): TGTGCCAGCAGCCCAACCTCGGGCACAGATACGCAGTATTTT.

The chain recombines TRBV7-2 with TRBJ2-1; 10 bases align to TRBD2. This CDR3 has 15 amino acids. CDR1 and CDR2 from the germline V gene are SGHTA and FQGNSA. J was trimmed by 7 bases and V by 5 bases; bases with no gene match: 8. The CDR3 sequence: CASSLKRGGINEQFF. The CDR3 DNA reads as TGTGCCAGCAGCCTGAAGCGGGGGGGAATTAATGAGCAGTTCTTC.

The rearrangement links TRBV2 to TRBJ2-7, with D tentatively TRBD1 (6 bases). The length of the CDR3 is 12 residues. The germline CDR1 and CDR2 sequences are SNHLY and FYNNEI. V lost 4 bases, J lost 5 bases, and 9 bases lay in between. The CDR3 coding sequence is TGTGCCAGCAGTGCAGGGGCGGACGAGCAGTACTTC. It specifies CASSAGADEQYF.

The chain couples TRBV9 to TRBJ2-1, with D tentatively TRBD1 (7 bases). The ends were cut back, 0 bases at V and 5 bases at J, with 27 bases in the middle. Per germline, CDR1 SGDLS and CDR2 YYNGEE. The CDR3 is made up of 20 amino acids. CDR3 in amino acids: CASSVGGGPWKGGPNNEQFF. DNA for the CDR3: TGTGCCAGCAGCGTAGGAGGGGGCCCTTGGAAGGGGGGACCCAACAATGAGCAGTTCTTC. Full variable domain (missing parts from reference TRBV9 and TRBJ2-1): DSGVTQTPKHLITATGQRVTLRCSPRSGDLSVYWYQQSLDQGLQFLIQYYNGEERAKGNILERFSAQQFPDLHSELNLSSLELGDSALYFCASSVGGGPWKGGPNNEQFFGPGTRLTVL.